Presented here are 26 T cell receptor beta chains from one specimen sequenced in a study of cytomegalovirus exposure and HLA in healthy donors. The PCR was carried out with 60 Vbeta primers and 13 Jbeta primers. This table comes from immunoSEQ multiplex PCR, and its TCRdb copy is limited to in-frame clones, with some not included. The sample totals 80,000 to 95,000 clones. Material: PBMCs. These receptors were taken from a man in his fifties in good health and CMV-seropositive.

This rearrangement joins TRBV7-2 to TRBJ1-5; TRBD1 matches 7 bases. Germline loops: CDR1 SGHTA, CDR2 FQGNSA. Trimming cost V 3 bases and J 3 bases; bases outside gene matches: 2. The CDR3 spans 14 residues. The CDR3 DNA reads TGTGCCAGCAGCTTCGACAGGGTCAATCAGCCCCAGCATTTT. The encoded protein is CASSFDRVNQPQHF.

The chain uses TRBV4-3 and TRBJ1-2; no reliable D call. The CDR3 is 15 amino acids. Germline V gene data show CDR1 as LGHNA and CDR2 as YSLEER. V lost 0 bases to trimming and J lost 0 bases, with 8 bases between them. The CDR3, as DNA: TGCGCCAGCAGCCAAGACCCAGGATCTAACTATGGCTACACCTTC. Protein product: CASSQDPGSNYGYTF.

V is TRBV27 and J is TRBJ1-1; D remains ambiguous. Germline V gene sequence: CDR1 MNHEY, CDR2 SMNVEV (reference sequence). V lost 7 bases to trimming and J lost 0 bases, with 9 bases between them. The CDR3 is 13 amino acids. CDR3 sequence (DNA): TGTGCCAGCAAAGGCGGGATGAACACTGAAGCTTTCTTT. Its translation: CASKGGMNTEAFF.

The chain carries TRBV30 and TRBJ2-5; D is perhaps TRBD1 (6 bases). The V end lost 0 bases, the J end lost 2 bases, and 10 bases lay between the germline ends. There are 14 residues in the CDR3. Per germline, CDR1 GTSNPN and CDR2 SVGIG (reference sequence). The CDR3 nucleotides read TGTGCCTGGAGTGTACTAACAGGGCAAGAGACCCAGTACTTC. Translation gives CAWSVLTGQETQYF. Using reference TRBV30 and TRBJ2-5 for the parts outside the CDR3, the full variable domain is SQTIHQWPATLVQPVGSPLSLECTVEGTSNPNLYWYRQAAGRGLQLLFYSVGIGQISSEVPQNLSASRPQDRQFILSSKKLLLSDSGFYLCAWSVLTGQETQYFGPGTRLLVL.

The chain couples TRBV5-4 to TRBJ2-7, with 7 bases that match TRBD1. The J segment lost 5 bases and the V segment lost 6 bases, leaving 8 bases of the junction unmatched. Germline assignment: CDR1 SGHNT and CDR2 YYREEE (reference sequence). The CDR3 is 13 amino acids. The CDR3 reads CASTLQGSDEQYV. The CDR3 DNA follows: TGTGCCAGCACCCTACAGGGGTCCGACGAGCAGTACGTC.

V and J are TRBV6-1 and TRBJ1-2; 7 bases agree with TRBD1. The CDR3 covers 13 residues. V trimming: 3 bases; J trimming: 3 bases; junction bases outside the gene matches: 1. Germline V gene lookup returns CDR1 MNHNS and CDR2 SASEGT. The CDR3 nucleotides are TGTGCCAGCAGTGAGGGACAGCACTATGGCTACACCTTC. It translates to CASSEGQHYGYTF.

The DNA of the CDR3 is TGCAGCGAGGTCGTAGTAGACATGAACACTGAAGCTTTCTTT. Residues: CSEVVVDMNTEAFF. The chain joins TRBV29-1 to TRBJ1-1; D unclear. The CDR3 has 14 residues. The V and J ends lost 7 bases and 0 bases respectively, with 15 bases between them. In germline, CDR1 is SQVTM, CDR2 ANQGSEA.

The chain is built from TRBV13 and TRBJ1-1; no definite D call. The CDR3 is 17 amino acids. The V end was cut by 7 bases, the J end by 1 base, with 22 bases between. The germline V gene has CDR1 PRHDT and CDR2 FYEKMQ (reference sequence). The CDR3 loop is CASTHWRYGRRNTEAFF. The DNA of the CDR3 is TGTGCCAGCACCCATTGGAGGTACGGCAGACGGAACACTGAAGCTTTCTTT.

The V and J genes are TRBV18 and TRBJ1-1; no reliable D call. The germline CDR1 and CDR2 sequences are KGHSH and LQKENI. This CDR3 has 15 residues. Trimming shortened V by 3 bases and J by 2 bases, and 13 bases separated the two germline ends. CDR3 nucleotides: TGTGCCAGCTCACCGGGCATGTCGGATAACACTGAAGCTTTCTTT. Its translation is CASSPGMSDNTEAFF.

The V gene is TRBV6-5, the J gene TRBJ2-7; TRBD1 aligns across 9 bases. Germline V gene lookup returns CDR1 MNHEY and CDR2 SVGAGI. Germline trimming cut 0 bases from V and 3 bases from J; bases unmatched to any gene: 3. The CDR3 has 15 amino acids. The CDR3 spells CASSYSRQGDYEQYF. The CDR3 coding sequence is TGTGCCAGCAGTTACTCGAGACAGGGGGACTACGAGCAGTACTTC.

CDR3 sequence: CASSYSYRGQGTF. As DNA, the CDR3 is TGTGCCAGCAGTTACTCTTACAGGGGGCAAGGCACCTTC. The chain joins TRBV6-5 to TRBJ1-2; 9 nucleotides align to TRBD1. CDR3 length: 13 residues. Germline CDR1 MNHEY, CDR2 SVGAGI. V dropped 0 bases and J dropped 13; count of bases not matched to a gene: 6.

The V gene is TRBV5-4, the J gene TRBJ1-1, with D possibly being TRBD1 (5 bases). The ends were cut back, 1 base at V and 4 bases at J, with 8 bases in the middle. Germline CDR1 SGHNT, CDR2 YYREEE (reference sequence). The CDR3 has 13 amino acids. The CDR3 DNA reads TGTGCCAGCAGCTTGATGGGGGGCACTGAAGCTTTCTTT. This encodes CASSLMGGTEAFF.

The rearrangement joins TRBV11-2 to TRBJ1-1; D unclear. V lost 1 base to trimming and J lost 5 bases, with 20 bases between them. The CDR3 contains 17 residues. Germline V gives CDR1 SGHAT, CDR2 FQNNGV. The CDR3 loop reads CASSLGRFRSIKTEAFF. For the CDR3, the DNA is TGTGCCAGCAGCTTAGGGAGGTTTAGGAGCATTAAGACTGAAGCTTTCTTT. Supplemented by reference TRBV11-2 and TRBJ1-1, the full variable domain reads EAGVAQSPRYKIIEKRQSVAFWCNPISGHATLYWYQQILGQGPKLLIQFQNNGVVDDSQLPKDRFSAERLKGVDSTLKIQPAKLEDSAVYLCASSLGRFRSIKTEAFFGQGTRLTVV.

The chain employs TRBV5-5 and TRBJ1-4; maybe TRBD1 (6 bases). V was pared by 0 bases and J by 2 bases, with 11 bases between. CDR1 is SGHKS, CDR2 YYEKEE, per germline (reference sequence). This CDR3 has 16 residues. The chain's CDR3 is CASSLELRGTNEKLFF. The CDR3 nucleotides are TGTGCCAGCAGCTTGGAGTTGAGGGGGACTAATGAAAAACTGTTTTTT.

V and J are TRBV10-1 and TRBJ2-2; a possible D gene is TRBD2 (6 bases). V dropped 10 bases and J dropped 1 base, with 13 bases sitting between them. Germline CDR1 WNHNN, CDR2 SYGVQD (reference sequence). The CDR3 runs to 14 residues. CDR3 DNA sequence: TGCGCCACCCCAGGGACTCTGAACACCGGGGAGCTGTTTTTT. Translation: CATPGTLNTGELFF.

The V call is TRBV2, the J call TRBJ1-2; D remains unclear. Trimming cost V 8 bases and J 5 bases, with 15 bases left between them. Germline V gene data show CDR1 as SNHLY and CDR2 as FYNNEI. This CDR3 has 13 residues. The CDR3 loop reads CASRPIREYGYTF. The CDR3 bases are TGTGCCAGCCGACCGATCCGGGAATATGGCTACACCTTC.

The gene calls are TRBV29-1 and TRBJ2-1, with a possible D match to TRBD2 (5 bases). Germline V lookup: CDR1 SQVTM, CDR2 ANQGSEA. There are 11 residues in the CDR3. Trimming pared 7 bases from V and 10 bases from J, leaving 14 bases between. The CDR3 DNA follows: TGCAGCGGGACGGAGGCGCAGGAGCAGTTCTTC. Amino acids: CSGTEAQEQFF.

The V and J genes are TRBV6-5 and TRBJ2-5; D is possibly TRBD2 (6 bases). Germline CDR1 MNHEY, CDR2 SVGAGI. This CDR3 has 16 amino acids. Deletions cut 4 bases from V and 2 bases from J, with 17 bases between. CDR3 region: CASSWKRGVAQETQYF. The CDR3 DNA reads TGTGCCAGCAGTTGGAAGCGCGGGGTGGCTCAAGAGACCCAGTACTTC.

V gene TRBV7-2 combines with J gene TRBJ1-5; a weak D match, TRBD1 (5 bases). The germline V and J ends were trimmed by 1 base and 3 bases, with 10 bases remaining between them. The germline V gene has CDR1 SGHTA and CDR2 FQGNSA. The CDR3 spans 15 residues. CDR3 nucleotides: TGTGCCAGCAGCTTAGTGGGGGGGGACAATCAGCCCCAGCATTTT. This sequence encodes CASSLVGGDNQPQHF.

The chain links TRBV5-1 to TRBJ2-1, with D possibly being TRBD2 (6 bases). The V end lost 1 base, the J end lost 15 bases, and 17 bases lay between the germline ends. The CDR3 totals 13 residues. Germline CDR1 is SGHRS and CDR2 is YFSETQ. CDR3 sequence reads: CASSLIADHRLFF. The CDR3 region has the DNA TGCGCCAGCAGCTTGATAGCGGACCACCGTCTGTTCTTC.

The J gene is TRBJ1-4, the V gene TRBV6-1, with 11 bases that match TRBD1. V shed 3 bases and J 6 bases; nucleotides not matched to a gene: 3. This CDR3 spans 15 amino acids. CDR1 and CDR2 (germline): MNHNS, SASEGT. CDR3 sequence reads: CASSDPGQGDEKLFF. In DNA, the CDR3 is TGTGCCAGCAGTGACCCGGGACAGGGGGATGAAAAACTGTTTTTT.

The V and J genes are TRBV27 and TRBJ2-2; unclear D gene. Looked up from germline, CDR1 is MNHEY and CDR2 is SMNVEV (reference sequence). CDR3 length equals 11 residues. Trimming took 7 bases from V and 6 from J, leaving 6 bases between them. The CDR3 loop reads CASIYAGELFF. Here the CDR3 DNA reads TGTGCCAGCATCTATGCCGGGGAGCTGTTTTTT.

This chain uses TRBV2 with TRBJ2-6; D perhaps matches TRBD1 (6 bases). The CDR3 contains 14 residues. Looked up from germline, CDR1 is SNHLY and CDR2 is FYNNEI. V was cut by 7 bases and J by 1 base, with 8 bases left in between. CDR3 sequence (DNA): TGTGCCAGCAAGGACAGATCTGGGGCCAACGTCCTGACTTTC. Residues: CASKDRSGANVLTF.

The rearrangement uses TRBV19 and TRBJ1-5; D not resolved. Germline loops: CDR1 LNHDA, CDR2 SQIVND (reference sequence). The CDR3 covers 17 residues. V was shortened by 5 bases and J by 0 bases, with 17 bases between the two germline ends. The DNA of the CDR3 is TGTGCCAGTAGTCTTCTAGTAAAGTTTTTTAGCAATCAGCCCCAGCATTTT. It specifies CASSLLVKFFSNQPQHF.

The chain carries TRBV9 and TRBJ1-2, with 7 bases matching TRBD1. The CDR3 sequence is 15 residues long. V shed 4 bases, J shed 4 bases, and the junction held 10 bases outside the gene matches. CDR1 is SGDLS and CDR2 is YYNGEE in the germline V gene. The CDR3 sequence: CASSLRDRSFYGYTF. The CDR3 coding sequence is TGTGCCAGCAGCCTCCGGGACAGAAGTTTCTATGGCTACACCTTC. Together with reference TRBV9 and TRBJ1-2, the CDR3 gives the full variable domain: DSGVTQTPKHLITATGQRVTLRCSPRSGDLSVYWYQQSLDQGLQFLIQYYNGEERAKGNILERFSAQQFPDLHSELNLSSLELGDSALYFCASSLRDRSFYGYTFGSGTRLTVV.

CDR3 DNA: TGTGCCAGCAGCCACGGACTAGCGGGAGTCACCTACGAGCAGTACGTC. Translation: CASSHGLAGVTYEQYV. This chain joins TRBV7-9 and TRBJ2-7, with TRBD2 identical over 13 bases. Germline V gene data show CDR1 as SEHNR and CDR2 as FQNEAQ (reference sequence). V lost 5 bases, J lost 2 bases, and 6 bases stayed unmatched. The CDR3 has 16 amino acids.